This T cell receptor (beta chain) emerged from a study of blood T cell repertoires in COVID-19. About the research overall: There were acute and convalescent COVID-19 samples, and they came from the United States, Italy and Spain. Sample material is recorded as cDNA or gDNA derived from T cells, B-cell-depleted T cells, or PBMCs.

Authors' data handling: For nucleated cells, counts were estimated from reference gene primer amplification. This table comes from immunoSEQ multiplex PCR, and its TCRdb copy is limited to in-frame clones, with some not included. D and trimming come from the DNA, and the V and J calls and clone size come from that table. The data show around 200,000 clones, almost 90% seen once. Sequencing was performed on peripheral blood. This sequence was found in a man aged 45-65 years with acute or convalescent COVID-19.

CDR3 sequence (DNA): TGCGCCAGCAGTGAGTCAGGGACAGGGGTCCTCACAGATACGCAGTATTTT. This sequence encodes CASSESGTGVLTDTQYF. This rearrangement joins TRBV10-1 to TRBJ2-3; 10 positions match TRBD1. From germline, CDR1 is WNHNN and CDR2 SYGVQD (reference sequence). The CDR3 is made up of 17 amino acids. After removal of 0 bases from V and 2 bases from J, the junction contained 5 bases not matched to a gene.